These 14 T cell receptor beta chains were all obtained from the same sample, sequenced in a study of Graves' ophthalmopathy and Graves' hyperthyroidism. RNA served as the template for amplifying TCR beta CDR3 regions. HTBI primers primed a first-round RT-PCR, and a second-round multiplex PCR followed. TCRdb passed the multiplex PCR reads through MiXCR, listing each CDR3 protein once. The sample holds about 400,000 distinct CDR3 sequences, 15% to 20% seen once. Sample: peripheral blood. All receptors come from a woman between 18 and 30 years old with Graves' ophthalmopathy.

This clonotype was detected ten times or more. This chain joins TRBV7-2 and TRBJ2-7; D is unresolved. Trimming pared 3 bases from V and 0 bases from J, leaving 9 bases between. Germline V gene data show CDR1 as SGHTA and CDR2 as FQGNSA. The CDR3 length is 14 residues. CDR3 loop: CASSFAMSSYEQYF. CDR3 in DNA: TGTGCCAGCAGCTTTGCCATGAGCTCCTACGAGCAGTACTTC.

This clonotype was detected once. V is TRBV24-1 and J is TRBJ2-5; unclear D gene. Germline V lookup: CDR1 KGHDR, CDR2 SFDVKD. V was pared by 6 bases and J by 5 bases, with 6 bases between. The CDR3 spans 11 residues. The CDR3 DNA is TGTGCCACCAGTCTGAGGGAGACCCAGTACTTC. Its protein is CATSLRETQYF.

This clonotype has a count of ten or more. The chain recombines TRBV2 with TRBJ2-7, with D possibly TRBD1 on 5 matching bases. The CDR3 extends over 11 amino acids. The germline CDR1 and CDR2 sequences are SNHLY and FYNNEI. Deletions cut 10 bases from V and 6 bases from J, with 13 bases between. CDR3: CATYGTGEQYF. The DNA for the CDR3 is TGTGCCACTTACGGAACAGGCGAGCAGTACTTC.

This clonotype was picked up many times. The gene calls are TRBV19 and TRBJ1-1; D unresolved. CDR3 length: 12 residues. Germline assignment: CDR1 LNHDA and CDR2 SQIVND (reference sequence). Trimming left V 9 bases short and J 0 bases short, with 8 bases between. The CDR3 DNA follows: TGTGCCAGCGGGATCATGAACACTGAAGCTTTCTTT. Its protein product is CASGIMNTEAFF.

This clonotype has a count of ten or more. This CDR3 is CASLAASPRDEQYF. The CDR3, as DNA: TGTGCCAGCCTAGCGGCCTCACCCCGCGACGAGCAGTACTTC. V gene TRBV12-3 or TRBV12-4 combines with J gene TRBJ2-7; 7 positions match TRBD2. Trimming took 8 bases from V and 5 from J; bases not matched to a gene: 12. CDR3 length: 14 amino acids.

At least ten counts were recorded for this clonotype. This chain links TRBV7-2 with TRBJ1-1; D is possibly TRBD1 (5 bases). The germline V and J ends were trimmed by 1 base and 3 bases, with 9 bases remaining between them. This CDR3 spans 14 amino acids. The germline V gene has CDR1 SGHTA and CDR2 FQGNSA. CDR3 residues: CASSLGAGHTEAFF. CDR3 DNA: TGTGCCAGCAGCTTAGGGGCAGGGCACACTGAAGCTTTCTTT.

This clonotype was observed at least ten times. The chain is built from TRBV2 and TRBJ1-6, with D perhaps TRBD1 (5 bases). The CDR3 is 13 residues long. Germline CDR1 reads SNHLY; CDR2 reads FYNNEI. The ends were cut back, 4 bases at V and 9 bases at J, with 10 bases in the middle. CDR3 coding DNA: TGTGCCAGCAGTGTAGGGGTTGGTTCACCCCTCCACTTT. It is translated as CASSVGVGSPLHF.

This clonotype was counted many times. V gene TRBV6-1 combines with J gene TRBJ1-5; maybe TRBD1 (5 bases). Germline V gene lookup returns CDR1 MNHNS and CDR2 SASEGT. V lost 7 bases and J lost 3, with 16 bases in between. The length of the CDR3 is 15 residues. CDR3 sequence (DNA): TGTGCCAGCACCCCCTCCGGGACGTACAATCAGCCCCAGCATTTT. Its translation: CASTPSGTYNQPQHF.

This clonotype was detected only a few times. The chain joins TRBV28 to TRBJ1-1; D is uncertain. The CDR3 runs 13 residues. The ends were cut back, 7 bases at V and 8 bases at J, with 17 bases in the middle. In germline, CDR1 is MDHEN, CDR2 SYDVKM. CDR3 in amino acids: CASTYPQSGEAFF. Written as DNA, the CDR3 is TGTGCCAGCACCTACCCCCAGTCTGGGGAAGCTTTCTTT.

This clonotype was picked up many times. This chain joins TRBV27 and TRBJ2-7; D may match TRBD1 or TRBD2 (5 bases each). The germline V gene has CDR1 MNHEY and CDR2 SMNVEV (reference sequence). This CDR3 is built from 16 residues. V lost 2 bases and J lost 2, with 16 bases in between. CDR3 sequence reads: CASSLGGYGETYEQYF. The CDR3 DNA is TGTGCCAGCAGTTTAGGGGGTTACGGAGAGACCTACGAGCAGTACTTC.

V is TRBV30 and J is TRBJ1-1; possible D gene TRBD1, 6 bases. Trimming pared 3 bases from V and 5 bases from J, leaving 16 bases between. Per germline, CDR1 GTSNPN and CDR2 SVGIG (reference sequence). The length of the CDR3 is 14 residues. The CDR3 DNA follows: TGTGCCTGGAGGGAACAGGGAAGGGGGACTGAAGCTTTCTTT. This translates into CAWREQGRGTEAFF.

At least ten counts were recorded for this clonotype. The chain carries TRBV19 and TRBJ2-4; TRBD1 is a possible D gene (6 bases). The V and J ends lost 4 bases and 8 bases respectively, with 18 bases between them. Germline V gene data show CDR1 as LNHDA and CDR2 as SQIVND (reference sequence). CDR3 length: 15 residues. The CDR3 reads CASSTDRILGDIQYF. DNA of the CDR3: TGTGCCAGTAGTACCGACAGGATCCTGGGGGACATTCAGTACTTC.

This clonotype appeared many times. The CDR3 DNA is TGTGCCAGCTCACCACTGGGACCGAACACTGAAGCTTTCTTT. Its translation: CASSPLGPNTEAFF. J is TRBJ1-1 and V is TRBV18, with a weak D call TRBD1 (5 bases). The CDR3 runs 14 residues. The V gene's germline CDR1 is KGHSH and CDR2 LQKENI. The ends were cut back, 1 base at V and 1 base at J, with 7 bases in the middle.

This clonotype was recorded at least ten times. The chain recombines TRBV6-2 or TRBV6-3 with TRBJ2-7, with TRBD1 matching 9 bases. With V trimmed by 0 bases and J by 2 bases, 2 bases remained unmatched. The germline V gene encodes CDR1 MNHEY and CDR2 SVGEGT. The CDR3 has 15 residues. CDR3 sequence reads: CASSYSGQGPYEQYF. In DNA, the CDR3 is TGTGCCAGCAGTTACTCAGGACAGGGGCCCTACGAGCAGTACTTC.